This paragraph reports one T cell receptor beta chain. Its antigen remains unknown. Autoimmune disease history or systemic immunosuppression barred patients. This sample is part of a study of OX40 agonist ivuxolimab in advanced cancers. Study-level information: Prior anti-PD-1, anti-PD-L1 or anti-CTLA-4 therapy did not bar entry, and approximately 40% had some. General study points: At 0.1 to 3.0 mg/kg, clonal expansion of CD4+ and CD8+ blood T cells had occurred by week 6.

V was clipped by 4 bases and J by 3 bases, with 6 bases between them. Germline-derived CDR1 and CDR2 are LNHDA and SQIVND (reference sequence). The CDR3 consists of 12 residues. Produced via immunoSEQ multiplex PCR; TCRdb's table is partial and in-frame only. Seen here are roughly 40,000 clones, around nine tenths observed once, and the top ten hold roughly 13%. The chain couples TRBV19 to TRBJ1-1; no firm D call. This clonotype was obtained from an adult with an advanced solid tumor such as melanoma, head and neck, liver or kidney cancer. Sequencing was performed on CD4+ or CD8+ T cells sorted from blood, taken in a trial of the OX40 agonist ivuxolimab. The CDR3 loop reads CASSTVYTEAFF. The DNA for the CDR3 is TGTGCCAGTAGTACCGTTTACACTGAAGCTTTCTTT.